The source of this T cell receptor (beta chain) is a study of blood T cell repertoires in COVID-19. Overall study: Sample material is recorded as cDNA or gDNA derived from T cells, B-cell-depleted T cells, or PBMCs.

Original methodology: Estimates of nucleated cell counts were drawn from the amplification of reference gene primers. Some clones are missing from TCRdb's copy, which holds only in-frame ones; the method was immunoSEQ multiplex PCR. V and J calls and clone size are those listed in that table; D and trimming were worked out from the DNA. The table shows some 110,000 clones, with 80% to 85% occurring only once. The source of this sequence is a man aged 65-85 years with acute or convalescent COVID-19. The sample taken for sequencing was peripheral blood.

DNA of the CDR3: TGCGCCAGCAGCTTGGGGCAGAACTACGAGCAGTACTTC. It specifies CASSLGQNYEQYF. V is TRBV5-1 and J is TRBJ2-7; no reliable D call. Germline lookup yields CDR1 SGHRS and CDR2 YFSETQ. The CDR3 totals 13 residues. Trimming removed 0 bases at V and 3 bases at J, with 7 bases between.